This T cell receptor (beta chain) emerged from a study of shared T cell receptors in the human thymus. The data were produced by immunoSEQ multiplex PCR, yet TCRdb's version contains in-frame clones alone and is incomplete. The sample holds some 720,000 clones, roughly 88% seen once. These records were also assigned to another study, of human thymus T cells. In that study: From resections taken during corrective heart surgery, the thymus tissue was obtained. Thymic and blood repertoires appeared to show biased V and J gene usage. Related research examined unrelated individuals and reported that their thymic repertoires overlapped highly.

The sequence was obtained from a boy in the first two years of life with a congenital heart defect. The sample consisted of thymocytes.

DNA for the CDR3: TGTGCCAGCAGTTTCCCTACAGGGCCGATCAGCAATGAGCAGTTCTTC. Its translation: CASSFPTGPISNEQFF. The chain carries TRBV6-5 and TRBJ2-1; D may be TRBD1 (6 bases). CDR1 is MNHEY, CDR2 SVGAGI, per germline. Trimming removed 4 bases at V and 6 bases at J, with 19 bases between. The CDR3 sequence is 16 residues long.